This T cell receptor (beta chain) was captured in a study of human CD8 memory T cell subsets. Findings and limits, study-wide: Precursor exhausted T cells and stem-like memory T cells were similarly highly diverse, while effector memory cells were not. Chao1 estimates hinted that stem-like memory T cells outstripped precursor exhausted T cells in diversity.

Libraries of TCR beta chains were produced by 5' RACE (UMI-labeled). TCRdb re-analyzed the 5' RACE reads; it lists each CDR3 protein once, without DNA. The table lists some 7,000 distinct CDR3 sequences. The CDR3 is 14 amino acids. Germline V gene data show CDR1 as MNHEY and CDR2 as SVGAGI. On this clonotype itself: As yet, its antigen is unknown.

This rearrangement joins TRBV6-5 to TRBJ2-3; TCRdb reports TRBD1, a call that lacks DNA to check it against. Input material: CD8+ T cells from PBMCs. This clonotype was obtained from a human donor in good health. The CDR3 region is CASSLGGDEDTQYF.